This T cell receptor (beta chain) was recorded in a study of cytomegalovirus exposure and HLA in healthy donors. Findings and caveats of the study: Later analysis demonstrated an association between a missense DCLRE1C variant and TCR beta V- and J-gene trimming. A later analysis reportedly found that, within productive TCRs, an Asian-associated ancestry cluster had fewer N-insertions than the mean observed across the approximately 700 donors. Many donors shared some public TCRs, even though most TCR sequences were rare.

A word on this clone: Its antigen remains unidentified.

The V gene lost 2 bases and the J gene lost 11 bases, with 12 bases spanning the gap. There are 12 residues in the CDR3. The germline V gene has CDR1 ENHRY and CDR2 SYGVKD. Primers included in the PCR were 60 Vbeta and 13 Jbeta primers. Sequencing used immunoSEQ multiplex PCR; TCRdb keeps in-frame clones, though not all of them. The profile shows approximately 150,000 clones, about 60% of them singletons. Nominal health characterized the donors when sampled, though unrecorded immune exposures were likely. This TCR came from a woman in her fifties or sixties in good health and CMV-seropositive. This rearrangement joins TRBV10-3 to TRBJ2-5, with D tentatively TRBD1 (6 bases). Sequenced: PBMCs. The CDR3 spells CAISEAQGKQYF. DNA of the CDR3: TGTGCCATCAGTGAGGCACAGGGTAAGCAGTACTTC.